This TCR beta chain came from a study of shared clonotypes between healthy human individuals. About the research overall: Donor composition was two women and a few men, aged 18 to 49.

This CDR3 contains 14 residues. Trimming pared 5 bases from V and 2 bases from J, leaving 10 bases between. Germline lookup yields CDR1 MDHEN and CDR2 SYDVKM. With respect to this clone: Other DNA sequences of this sample code for an identical CDR3.

Assay used: immunoSEQ multiplex PCR; TCRdb lists only in-frame clones, some missing. The table has about 2.3 million clones, more than 80% seen once. The chain combines TRBV28 with TRBJ2-1; D might be TRBD1 or TRBD2, each matching 5 bases. The sample was naive CD4+ T cells from PBMCs. Subset denoted: CD45RA+ positively selected. This receptor was identified in a young man in good health. Some clones in this sample may be carry-over from other donors' samples. The CDR3 spells CASSLTGPYNEQFF. For the CDR3, the DNA is TGTGCCAGCAGTCTAACGGGACCCTACAATGAGCAGTTCTTC.